Each of the 3 T cell receptor beta chains below was sequenced from the same sample in a study of T cells in tumors after PD-1 blockade. Sequencing used immunoSEQ multiplex PCR; TCRdb keeps in-frame clones, though not all of them. The sample records 45,000 to 60,000 clones, roughly 84% being singletons. This sample comprised PBMCs, obtained before anti-PD-1 therapy. The receptors here all came from a human donor with advanced basal cell or squamous cell carcinoma (not recorded which).

The rearrangement links TRBV7-6 to TRBJ2-1; D ambiguous. CDR1 is SGHVS, CDR2 FNYEAQ, per germline. With 2 bases removed from V and 0 bases from J, the gap between germline ends came to 8 bases. The CDR3 contains 15 residues. Here the CDR3 DNA reads TGTGCCAGCAGCTTAAACCACCCCTCCTACAATGAGCAGTTCTTC. This gives the protein CASSLNHPSYNEQFF. The whole variable domain, remainder taken from reference TRBV7-6 and TRBJ2-1, is GAGVSQSPRYKVTKRGQDVALRCDPISGHVSLYWYRQALGQGPEFLTYFNYEAQQDKSGLPNDRFSAERPEGSISTLTIQRTEQRDSAMYRCASSLNHPSYNEQFFGPGTRLTVL.

V and J are TRBV6-1 and TRBJ2-3; D may match TRBD1 or TRBD2 (6 bases each). Germline-derived CDR1 and CDR2 are MNHNS and SASEGT. This CDR3 contains 13 residues. Between the trimmed V and J ends, which lost 1 base and 9 bases, there was a span of 11 bases. This CDR3 reads CASSEVIGGTQYF. The DNA for the CDR3 is TGTGCCAGCAGTGAAGTCATAGGGGGGACGCAGTATTTT.

The chain recombines TRBV7-2 with TRBJ2-2; 7 bases align to TRBD1. V trimming: 3 bases; J trimming: 1 base; junction bases outside the gene matches: 5. Germline CDR1 and CDR2: SGHTA and FQGNSA. The CDR3 is 16 residues long. Here the CDR3 reads CASSFYRGRNTGELFF. The CDR3 DNA reads TGTGCCAGCAGCTTCTACAGGGGTAGGAACACCGGGGAGCTGTTTTTT.